This TCR beta chain was observed in a study of T cell responses to AZD1222 COVID-19 vaccine. Assay used: immunoSEQ multiplex PCR; TCRdb lists only in-frame clones, some missing. The sample includes fewer than 90,000 clones, about 86% seen only once; the top ten take approximately 5.6%. Findings and caveats of the study: CD4 TCRs covered the whole spike, strongest at regions 160-218 and 743-854. Donors were largely white British and mainly female; clonal diversity was possibly underestimated. Recipients of AZD1222 seropositive at baseline numbered only 5 to 7. An increase in Spike-specific TCR breadth and depth was observed after two AZD1222 doses.

The CDR3 has 16 amino acids. The J segment lost 5 bases and the V segment lost 2 bases, leaving 8 bases of the junction unmatched. From germline, CDR1 is SGHTA and CDR2 FQGNSA. In the case of this clone: The target antigen is unknown.

The specimen comprised peripheral blood, sampled 28 days after the second AZD1222 dose. This TCR derives from an adult who received the AZD1222 COVID-19 vaccine. The chain links TRBV7-2 to TRBJ2-2, with 7 bases that match TRBD1. The CDR3 is CASSLSGQPRTGELFF. CDR3 bases: TGTGCCAGCAGCTTATCGGGACAGCCCCGAACCGGGGAGCTGTTTTTT.